What follows are 9 T cell receptor beta chains derived from one specimen sequenced in a study of CD8+ T cells in alopecia areata. cDNA serving as the sequencing template came from extracted, reverse transcribed RNA. Only in-frame clones appear in the TCRdb table, and some are missing; sequencing was by immunoSEQ multiplex PCR. The sample has 80,000 to 100,000 clones; roughly 47% are singletons. The sample was CD4+ T cells sorted from blood. The receptor set was obtained from a human donor with alopecia areata.

The rearrangement uses TRBV2 and TRBJ2-7; unclear D gene. The better agreement between TRBJ2-1 and the DNA end casts doubt on the J call. CDR1 SNHLY and CDR2 FYNNEI come from the germline V gene. The CDR3 runs to 15 residues. DNA of the CDR3: TGTGCCAGCAGTGAGCTCAGTAGCTCCTACAATGAGCAGTTCTTC. Protein product: CASSELSSSYNEQFF.

Worth noting for this clone: Other DNA sequences of this sample code for an identical CDR3. The J gene is TRBJ2-1, the V gene TRBV11-3; D gene uncertain. The V end lost 5 bases, the J end lost 7 bases, and 12 bases lay between the germline ends. The CDR3 is 13 amino acids. Germline V gives CDR1 SGHNT, CDR2 YENEEA. CDR3 in amino acids: CASSPLTWNEQFF. In DNA form, the CDR3 reads TGTGCCAGCAGCCCCCTGACGTGGAATGAGCAGTTCTTC.

This chain links TRBV6-6 with TRBJ2-5, with TRBD1 matching 10 bases. CDR1 and CDR2 from the germline V gene are MNHNY and SVGAGI (reference sequence). The CDR3 covers 15 residues. Germline trimming cut 8 bases from V and 1 base from J; bases unmatched to any gene: 7. The CDR3 bases are TGTGCCAGCCGGGAAGACAGGGGGCCCCAAGAGACCCAGTACTTC. The encoded protein is CASREDRGPQETQYF.

The gene calls are TRBV30 and TRBJ1-5, with a weak D call TRBD1 (5 bases). V dropped 2 bases and J dropped 4 bases, with 21 bases sitting between them. Germline CDR1 GTSNPN, CDR2 SVGIG (reference sequence). The CDR3 runs 17 residues. The CDR3 DNA reads TGTGCCTGGAGTTCCCCCGCGGGGCAGGTCGGGAATCAGCCCCAGCATTTT. Encoded protein: CAWSSPAGQVGNQPQHF.

This clone was counted only a few times. The J gene is TRBJ2-1, the V gene TRBV7-9; D unclear. Per the germline V gene, CDR1 is SEHNR and CDR2 is FQNEAQ (reference sequence). Trimming left V 4 bases short and J 10 bases short, with 11 bases between. This CDR3 is built from 12 residues. The CDR3: CASSSQAWEQFF. The CDR3 DNA reads as TGTGCCAGCAGCTCCCAGGCGTGGGAGCAGTTCTTC.

CDR3 region: CSVDPGLYGYTF. CDR3 sequence (DNA): TGCAGCGTTGATCCGGGGTTATATGGCTACACCTTC. V gene TRBV29-1 combines with J gene TRBJ1-2; D ambiguous. The CDR3 length is 12 residues. The V gene's germline CDR1 is SQVTM and CDR2 ANQGSEA. V was trimmed by 3 bases and J by 5 bases, leaving 10 bases between them.

The V and J genes are TRBV30 and TRBJ2-7, with unresolved D. V was pared by 7 bases and J by 4 bases, with 8 bases between. This CDR3 has 10 residues. CDR1 and CDR2 (germline): GTSNPN, SVGIG (reference sequence). This chain's CDR3 is CASGRYEQYF. CDR3 coding DNA: TGTGCCTCCGGCCGATACGAGCAGTACTTC.

The chain joins TRBV25-1 to TRBJ1-2; D not resolved. In germline, CDR1 is MGHDK, CDR2 SYGVNS. This CDR3 is built from 13 residues. V was cut by 3 bases and J by 9 bases, with 14 bases left in between. The CDR3 is CASSDRLWESYTF. The CDR3 DNA sequence: TGTGCCAGCAGTGACCGTCTTTGGGAGAGCTACACCTTC.

This clone came up a few times. The CDR3 DNA reads as TGTGCCAGCAGTTTATATTCCGGGGAGCTGTTTTTT. Translated, it gives CASSLYSGELFF. This chain joins TRBV27 and TRBJ2-2; no definite D call. Between the trimmed V and J ends, which lost 1 base and 6 bases, there was a span of 3 bases. The germline V gene has CDR1 MNHEY and CDR2 SMNVEV (reference sequence). This CDR3 spans 12 amino acids.